Listed below are T cell receptor beta chains from one sample, sequenced in a study of Ad26.COV2.S vaccination and SARS-CoV-2 variants. Method: immunoSEQ multiplex PCR; TCRdb's copy keeps in-frame clones and lacks some. The sample consists of 180,000 or so clones, roughly 85% of them appearing once. Sequences were derived from peripheral blood, sampled after recovery from COVID-19. These receptors came from a human donor who had recovered from COVID-19. CDR3s include the opening cysteine and the closing phenylalanine or tryptophan. D genes are given only for firm matches. The size field is filled for only some rows; it gives once, few, many or a size class.

v_call	clone_size	d_call	j_call	cdr3_nt	cdr3_aa
TRBV9	NA	NA	TRBJ1-2	TGTGCCAGCAGCGTAAAGGGGACAAACTATGGCTACACCTTC	CASSVKGTNYGYTF
TRBV10-3	NA	NA	TRBJ2-4	TGTGCCATCAGTGATCGTGGCGCCAAAAACATTCAGTACTTC	CAISDRGAKNIQYF
TRBV21-1	NA	NA	TRBJ1-1	TGTGCCAGCAGTAAAAAAGGTGGCGGGTGGACTGAAGCTTTCTTT	CASSKKGGGWTEAFF
TRBV11-1	NA	TRBD1	TRBJ1-1	TGTGCCAGCAGCTTCGACAGGGACACTGAAGCTTTCTTT	CASSFDRDTEAFF
TRBV5-8	NA	TRBD2	TRBJ2-1	TGTGCCAGCAGCACCGAAGGGCTAGCGGGAGACCATAGGAATGAGCAGTTCTTC	CASSTEGLAGDHRNEQFF
TRBV3-1/TRBV3-2	NA	NA	TRBJ2-3	TGTGCCAGCAGCCCCACCCCGGGTCCCGACACAGATACGCAGTATTTT	CASSPTPGPDTDTQYF
TRBV27	NA	NA	TRBJ1-1	TGTGCCAGCAGTAGGCTTAGAAGCACTGAAGCTTTCTTT	CASSRLRSTEAFF
TRBV7-8	NA	NA	TRBJ1-1	TGTGCCAGCAGCCACGACTCGGTGAGGGGAGCTTTCTTT	CASSHDSVRGAFF
TRBV6-5	NA	NA	TRBJ1-1	TGTGCCAGCACTCCAGGGGTTTCGAACACTGAAGCTTTCTTT	CASTPGVSNTEAFF
TRBV3-1/TRBV3-2	NA	NA	TRBJ2-2	TGTGCCAGCAGGCAAAGGGGCACCGGGGAGCTGTTTTTT	CASRQRGTGELFF
TRBV6-5	once	NA	TRBJ1-1	TGTGCCAGCAGTCCCGACGTAGTTTTCCGGGCCGACCGTTTCTTT	CASSPDVVFRADRFF
TRBV5-1	NA	NA	TRBJ1-1	TGCGCCAGCAGCCCCCATAGACTCGACACTGAAGCTTTCTTT	CASSPHRLDTEAFF
TRBV6-5	NA	TRBD1	TRBJ2-2	TGTGCCAGCGGGACAGACCGCACCGGGGAGCTGTTTTTT	CASGTDRTGELFF
TRBV11-2	NA	NA	TRBJ2-1	TGTGCCAGCAGCTTAGGGCTCTACAATGAGCAGTTCTTC	CASSLGLYNEQFF
TRBV2	NA	NA	TRBJ1-4	TGTGCCAGCAGTCCGGGACGGAATAATGAAAAACTGTTTTTT	CASSPGRNNEKLFF
TRBV19	NA	TRBD1	TRBJ2-5	TGTGCCAGTAGTACGACAGGGACGTACCAAGAGACCCAGTACTTC	CASSTTGTYQETQYF
TRBV7-9	NA	TRBD2	TRBJ2-3	TGTGCCAGCAGCCGAGAGGGAGCGGGACGGACAGATACGCAGTATTTT	CASSREGAGRTDTQYF
TRBV20-1	NA	NA	TRBJ2-3	TGCAGTGCTAGCTCACCAGATACGCAGTATTTT	CSASSPDTQYF
TRBV5-1	NA	NA	TRBJ2-1	TGCGCCAGCAGCTTGAAGGACAGTTCTTTTTACAATGAGCAGTTCTTC	CASSLKDSSFYNEQFF
TRBV6-2/TRBV6-3	NA	NA	TRBJ1-5	TGTGCCAGCAGTTACGGTGGGAATCAGCCCCAGCATTTT	CASSYGGNQPQHF
TRBV11-3	NA	NA	TRBJ2-1	TGTGCCAGCAGCTTAGATCTGGCGGGCCCCTACAATGAGCAGTTCTTC	CASSLDLAGPYNEQFF
TRBV10-3	few	NA	TRBJ1-6	TGTGCCATCAGCACGGGGATGCTTGGAAATTCACCCCTCCACTTT	CAISTGMLGNSPLHF
TRBV6-6	NA	NA	TRBJ2-7	TGTGCCAGCAGTCTGACCTACGAGCAGTACTTC	CASSLTYEQYF
TRBV7-9	NA	TRBD1	TRBJ2-2	TGTGCCAGCACCCCGAGGGACAGGGCGACCGGGGAGCTGTTTTTT	CASTPRDRATGELFF
TRBV5-4	NA	NA	TRBJ2-1	TGTGCCAGCAGCCAGGGACTCCTACAATGGGAGCAGTTCTTC	CASSQGLLQWEQFF
TRBV25-1	few	TRBD2	TRBJ2-3	TGTGCCAGCAGGAGGGGGGGACTAGCTTACGATACGCAGTATTTT	CASRRGGLAYDTQYF
TRBV10-3	NA	NA	TRBJ2-7	TGTGCCATCAGTCACACCAGCGAGGGCGAGCAGTACTTC	CAISHTSEGEQYF
TRBV2	NA	NA	TRBJ1-2	TGTGCCAGCAGTGAAGGTAACAGTGGCTACACCTTC	CASSEGNSGYTF
TRBV3-1/TRBV3-2	NA	NA	TRBJ1-3	TGTGCCAGCAGCCAAGGTGGGGGTGGTGGAAACACCATATATTTT	CASSQGGGGGNTIYF
TRBV3-1/TRBV3-2	NA	TRBD2	TRBJ2-1	TGTGCCAGCAGTTCGGGACTAGGAGTAAGCGAGCAGTTCTTC	CASSSGLGVSEQFF
TRBV29-1	NA	TRBD1	TRBJ2-7	TGCAGCGCTCTACCTGGGACAGGGTACCCCTACGAGCAGTACTTC	CSALPGTGYPYEQYF
TRBV5-3	NA	NA	TRBJ2-1	TGTGCCAGAAGCTTGGAGGGTAAAAGCTCCTACAATGAGCAGTTCTTC	CARSLEGKSSYNEQFF
TRBV12-1	NA	NA	TRBJ1-5	TGTGCCAGCAGCTTTGTGGGCGCGCCTCCCGGGGGTCAGCCCCAGCATTTT	CASSFVGAPPGGQPQHF
TRBV23-1	NA	TRBD1	TRBJ1-2	TGCGCCAGCCCTATCAGTGGACAGGGGAATTATAGCTACACCTTC	CASPISGQGNYSYTF
TRBV19	NA	TRBD1	TRBJ2-3	TGTGCCAGTAGTATAGGACAGGGTTCAGATACGCAGTATTTT	CASSIGQGSDTQYF
TRBV4-1	NA	NA	TRBJ1-5	TGCGCCAGCAGCCAAGAAAAGGTTCTCCAGCCCCAGCATTTT	CASSQEKVLQPQHF
TRBV12-3/TRBV12-4	NA	NA	TRBJ2-3	TGTGCCAGCAGTTTACAAAGTACAGATACGCAGTATTTT	CASSLQSTDTQYF
TRBV9	NA	TRBD2	TRBJ2-3	TGTGCCAGCAGCGTAAACCTAGCGGAAGATACGCAGTATTTT	CASSVNLAEDTQYF
TRBV12-3/TRBV12-4	NA	NA	TRBJ1-1	TGTGCCAGCACCGATTACCGGGGGGCTTTCTTT	CASTDYRGAFF
TRBV2	NA	TRBD1	TRBJ1-5	TGTGCCAGCAGTTTGGACAGGGGGCGCGTTCAGCCCCAGCATTTT	CASSLDRGRVQPQHF
TRBV19	NA	NA	TRBJ1-2	TGTGCCAGTAGTATCACGCCCAACTATGGCTACACCTTC	CASSITPNYGYTF
TRBV28	NA	NA	TRBJ1-1	TGTGCCAGCAGTTTAGCTTCGGGGCCCCTCATGAACACTGAAGCTTTCTTT	CASSLASGPLMNTEAFF
TRBV5-8	NA	NA	TRBJ2-7	TGTGCCAGCAGCTCTGGATCGGCCGGGTCCCCAAGGACCTACGAGCAGTACTTC	CASSSGSAGSPRTYEQYF
TRBV6-2/TRBV6-3	NA	NA	TRBJ2-7	TGTGCCAGCAGACCTCAGGGGCATCCCTACGAGCAGTACTTC	CASRPQGHPYEQYF
TRBV19	NA	NA	TRBJ1-3	TGTGCCAGTAGTCCGGGACAAAATCATGGAAACACCATATATTTT	CASSPGQNHGNTIYF
TRBV6-1	NA	NA	TRBJ2-3	TGTGCCAGCAGTGAAAAGGGGGGGGATACGCAGTATTTT	CASSEKGGDTQYF
TRBV5-1	NA	TRBD1	TRBJ2-7	TGCGCCAGCAGCACGGGACAGGGGACCTACGAGCAGTACTTC	CASSTGQGTYEQYF
TRBV5-6	NA	NA	TRBJ2-1	TGTGCCAGCAGCTTGGAGCGAACCTACAATGAGCAGTTCTTC	CASSLERTYNEQFF
TRBV5-1	NA	TRBD2	TRBJ2-5	TGCGCCAGCAGCTCCGGGGGGGATTGGAGAGAGACCCAGTACTTC	CASSSGGDWRETQYF
TRBV5-4	NA	NA	TRBJ2-3	TGTGCCAGCAGCCCGCCGCCAACAGGAGGACTCACAGATACGCAGTATTTT	CASSPPPTGGLTDTQYF
TRBV7-9	NA	NA	TRBJ1-6	TGTGCCACCGACAACGTGTATAATTCACCCCTCCACTTT	CATDNVYNSPLHF